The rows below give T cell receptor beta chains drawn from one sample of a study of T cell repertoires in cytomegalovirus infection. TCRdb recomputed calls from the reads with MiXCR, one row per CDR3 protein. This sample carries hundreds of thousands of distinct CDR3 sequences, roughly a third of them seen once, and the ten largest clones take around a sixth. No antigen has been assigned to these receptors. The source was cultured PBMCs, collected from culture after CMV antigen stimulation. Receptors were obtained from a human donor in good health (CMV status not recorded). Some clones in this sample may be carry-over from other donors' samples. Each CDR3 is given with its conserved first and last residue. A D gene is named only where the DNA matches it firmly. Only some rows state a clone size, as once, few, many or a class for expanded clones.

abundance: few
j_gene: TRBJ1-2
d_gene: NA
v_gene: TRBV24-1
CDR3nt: TGTGCCACCAGTGATCCGGGACATAACTATGGCTACACCTTC
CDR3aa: CATSDPGHNYGYTF

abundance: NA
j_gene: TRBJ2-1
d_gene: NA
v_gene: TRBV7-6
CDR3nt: TGTGCCAGCAGCCGCGACAGTAACCCGTACAATGAGCAGTTCTTC
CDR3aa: CASSRDSNPYNEQFF

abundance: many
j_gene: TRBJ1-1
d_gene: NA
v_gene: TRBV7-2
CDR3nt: TGTGCCAGCAGCAGTAGACGGAACACTGAAGCTTTCTTT
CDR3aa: CASSSRRNTEAFF

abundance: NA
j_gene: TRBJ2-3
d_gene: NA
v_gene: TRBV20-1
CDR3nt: TGCAGTGCTAGAGGCCTGGTGGGTGGTCCCGATACGCAGTATTTT
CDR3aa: CSARGLVGGPDTQYF

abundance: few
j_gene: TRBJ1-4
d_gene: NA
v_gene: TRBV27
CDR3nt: TGTGCCAGCAGTAGGAACATCGGTGAAAAACTGTTTTTT
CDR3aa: CASSRNIGEKLFF

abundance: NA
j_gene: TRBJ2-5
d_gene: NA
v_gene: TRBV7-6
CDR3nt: TGTGCCAGCACTCAACAAGAGACCCAGTACTTC
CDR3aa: CASTQQETQYF

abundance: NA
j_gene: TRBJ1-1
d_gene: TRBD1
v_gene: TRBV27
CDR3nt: TGTGCCAGCACCCGGGACAGTAACACTGAAGCTTTCTTT
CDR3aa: CASTRDSNTEAFF

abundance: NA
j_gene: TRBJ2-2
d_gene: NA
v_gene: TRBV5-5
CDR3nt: TGTGCCAGCAGCGGGGTCTCGGTGCCCGGGGAGCTGTTTTTT
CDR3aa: CASSGVSVPGELFF

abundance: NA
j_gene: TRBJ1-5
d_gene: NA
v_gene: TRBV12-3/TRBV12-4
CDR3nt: TGTGCCAGCAGTTTATCAATGATCCAGCCCCAGCATTTT
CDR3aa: CASSLSMIQPQHF

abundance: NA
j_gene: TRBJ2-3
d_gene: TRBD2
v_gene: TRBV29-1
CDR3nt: TGCAGCGTTGGGGGACTAGCGGGAGGGCGTGGCACAGATACGCAGTATTTT
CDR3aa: CSVGGLAGGRGTDTQYF

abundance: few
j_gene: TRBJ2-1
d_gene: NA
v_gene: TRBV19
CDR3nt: TGTGCCAGTAGTATAGGAGCAGGACCCATACAGAATGAGCAGTTCTTC
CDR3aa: CASSIGAGPIQNEQFF

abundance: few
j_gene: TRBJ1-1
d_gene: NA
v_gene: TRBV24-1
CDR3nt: TGTGCCACCGCACAGACGAACACTGAAGCTTTCTTT
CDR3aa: CATAQTNTEAFF

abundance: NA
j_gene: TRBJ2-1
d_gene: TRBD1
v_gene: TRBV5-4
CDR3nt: TGTGCCAGCAGCCCCGGTGGACAGGGGGCACGAGAGCAGTTCTTC
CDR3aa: CASSPGGQGAREQFF

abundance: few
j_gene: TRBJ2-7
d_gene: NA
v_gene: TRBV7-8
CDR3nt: TGTGCCAGCAGCTTGGGCGGGAAGGCCTACGAGCAGTACTTC
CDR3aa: CASSLGGKAYEQYF

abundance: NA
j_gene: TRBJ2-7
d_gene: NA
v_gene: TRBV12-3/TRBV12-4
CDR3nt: TGTGCCAGCAGTTTAGCGCGCGGGGCAGGGTGGCCCGAGCAGTACTTC
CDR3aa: CASSLARGAGWPEQYF

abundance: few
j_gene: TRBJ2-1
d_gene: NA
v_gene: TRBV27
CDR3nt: TGTGCCAGCAGTTTACACAGGGTAGGACGGTTCTTC
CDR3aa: CASSLHRVGRFF

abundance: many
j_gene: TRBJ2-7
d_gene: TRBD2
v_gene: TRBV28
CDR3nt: TGTGCCATTTCCAGCGGGAGAGTCGCCTACGAGCAGTACTTC
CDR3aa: CAISSGRVAYEQYF

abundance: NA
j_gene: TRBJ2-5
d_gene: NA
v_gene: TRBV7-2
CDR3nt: TGTGCCAGCAGCTTACCCTCGCGGGACCAGTACTTC
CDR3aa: CASSLPSRDQYF

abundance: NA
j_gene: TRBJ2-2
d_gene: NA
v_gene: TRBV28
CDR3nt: TGTGCCACCGTAGACAGTTACCACACCGGGGAGCTGTTTTTT
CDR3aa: CATVDSYHTGELFF

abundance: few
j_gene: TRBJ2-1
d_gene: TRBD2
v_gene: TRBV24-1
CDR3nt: TGTGCCACCAGTGAGACACTAGCGGGAGGAGTAGGGGGTTGGAGGAATGAGCAGTTCTTC
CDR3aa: CATSETLAGGVGGWRNEQFF

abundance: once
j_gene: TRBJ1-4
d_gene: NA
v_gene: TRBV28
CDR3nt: TGTGCCAGCAGTGGCCCGCAGGGTGGGAGTGAAAAACTGTTTTTT
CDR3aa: CASSGPQGGSEKLFF

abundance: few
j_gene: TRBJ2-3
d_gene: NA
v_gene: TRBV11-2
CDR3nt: TGTGCCAGCAGCACTGGGACGTATAGCACAGATACGCAGTATTTT
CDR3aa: CASSTGTYSTDTQYF

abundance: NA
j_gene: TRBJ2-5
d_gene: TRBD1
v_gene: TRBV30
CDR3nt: TGTGCCTGGAGTTCAGGGGGTCTCCGAGGCGAGACCCAGTACTTC
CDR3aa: CAWSSGGLRGETQYF

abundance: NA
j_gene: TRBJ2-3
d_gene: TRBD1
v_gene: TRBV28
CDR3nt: TGTGCCAGCAGACGGGACAGGGGACCAGATACGCAGTATTTT
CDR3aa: CASRRDRGPDTQYF

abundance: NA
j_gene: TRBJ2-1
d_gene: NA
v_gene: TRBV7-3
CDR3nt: TGTGCCAGCAGCTTACGGATGAGCTCCTACAATGAGCAGTTCTTC
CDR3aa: CASSLRMSSYNEQFF

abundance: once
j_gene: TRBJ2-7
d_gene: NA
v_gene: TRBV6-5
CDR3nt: TGTGCCAGCGGGGCGGGTCCGTACGAGCAGTACTTC
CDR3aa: CASGAGPYEQYF

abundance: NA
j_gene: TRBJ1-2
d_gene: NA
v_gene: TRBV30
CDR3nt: TGTGCCTGGAGTGTATCCAGGGCTCATGGCTACACCTTC
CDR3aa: CAWSVSRAHGYTF

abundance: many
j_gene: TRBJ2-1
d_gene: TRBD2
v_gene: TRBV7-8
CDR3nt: TGTGCCAGCAGCCCCACAGAGCGGGGGGCTTTGGATGAGCAGTTCTTC
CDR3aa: CASSPTERGALDEQFF

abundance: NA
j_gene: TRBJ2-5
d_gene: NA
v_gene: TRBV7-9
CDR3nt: TGTGCCAGCAGCTCGGGTGCGGGATTGGAAGAGACCCAGTACTTC
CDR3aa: CASSSGAGLEETQYF

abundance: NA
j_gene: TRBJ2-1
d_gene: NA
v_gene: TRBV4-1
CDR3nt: TGTGCCAGCAGCCAAGTTTGGAGGGGGGACGATGAGCAGTTCTTC
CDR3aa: CASSQVWRGDDEQFF

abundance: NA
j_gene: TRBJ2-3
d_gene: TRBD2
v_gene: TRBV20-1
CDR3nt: TGCAGTGCTAGAGATTGGCTAGCGGCAAACACAGATACGCAGTATTTT
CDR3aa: CSARDWLAANTDTQYF

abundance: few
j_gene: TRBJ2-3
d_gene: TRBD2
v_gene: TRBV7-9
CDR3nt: TGTGCCAGCAGCTTAGTCGGAGGGGCGGGAGCTCCGTTTACGGATACGCAGTATTTT
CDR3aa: CASSLVGGAGAPFTDTQYF

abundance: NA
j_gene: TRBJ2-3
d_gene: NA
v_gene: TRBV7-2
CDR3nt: TGTGCCAGCAGCTTTAAGGCTACCCAGGAGTATTTT
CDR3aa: CASSFKATQEYF

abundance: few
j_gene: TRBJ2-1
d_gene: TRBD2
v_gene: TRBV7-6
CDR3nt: TGTGCCAGCAGCTTAGCTTCTAGCGGGAATGAGCAGTTCTTC
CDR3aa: CASSLASSGNEQFF

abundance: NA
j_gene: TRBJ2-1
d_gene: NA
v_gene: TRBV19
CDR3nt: TGTGCCAGTAGTTCACGGGATTACAAGTTCTTC
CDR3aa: CASSSRDYKFF

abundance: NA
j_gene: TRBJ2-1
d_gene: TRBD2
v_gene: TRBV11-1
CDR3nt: TGTGCCAGCAGCACCCGACTAGCGGCCTACAATGAGCAGTTCTTC
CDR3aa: CASSTRLAAYNEQFF

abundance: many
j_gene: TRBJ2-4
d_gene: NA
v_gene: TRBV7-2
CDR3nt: TGTGCCAGCAGCTTAAGGCCCGTCGTACCCAAAAACATTCAGTACTTC
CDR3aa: CASSLRPVVPKNIQYF

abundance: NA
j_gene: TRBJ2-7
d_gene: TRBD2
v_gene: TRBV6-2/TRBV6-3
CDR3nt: TGTGCCAGCAGTTACTCGATCCGGGAGGGCCGGTCCTACGAGCAGTACTTC
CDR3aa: CASSYSIREGRSYEQYF

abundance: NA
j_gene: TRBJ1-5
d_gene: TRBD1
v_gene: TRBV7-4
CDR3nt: TGTGCCAGCAGCTTAGTGGGAGGACAGGATAGCAATCAGCCCCAGCATTTT
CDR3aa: CASSLVGGQDSNQPQHF

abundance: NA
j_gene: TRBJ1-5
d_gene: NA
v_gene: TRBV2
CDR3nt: TGTGCCAGCAGTGAAGATTGGAATCAGCCCCAGCATTTT
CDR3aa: CASSEDWNQPQHF

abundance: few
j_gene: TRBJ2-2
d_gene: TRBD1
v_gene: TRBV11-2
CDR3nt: TGTGCCAGCAGAGACTACAAGGGACAGGGTCACACCGGGGAGCTGTTTTTT
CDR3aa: CASRDYKGQGHTGELFF

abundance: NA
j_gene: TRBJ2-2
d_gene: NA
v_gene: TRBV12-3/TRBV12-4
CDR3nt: TGTGCCAGCATTGGGCAGGGTAACGCCGGGGAGCTGTTTTTT
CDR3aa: CASIGQGNAGELFF

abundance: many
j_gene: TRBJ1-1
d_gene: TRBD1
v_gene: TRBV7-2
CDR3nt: TGTGCCAGCAGCTTATACGGGACAGGGAACACTGAAGCTTTCTTT
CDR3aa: CASSLYGTGNTEAFF

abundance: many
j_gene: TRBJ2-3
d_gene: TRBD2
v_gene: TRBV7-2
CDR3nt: TGTGCCAGCAGCGGGCGCGGGACTAGCAGGGCAGATACGCAGTATTTT
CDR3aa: CASSGRGTSRADTQYF

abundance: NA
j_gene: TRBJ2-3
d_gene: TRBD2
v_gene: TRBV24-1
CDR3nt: TGTGCCACCAGTGACCCCCCGGGGGGTAGCGGGAGAACAGATACGCAGTATTTT
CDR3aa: CATSDPPGGSGRTDTQYF